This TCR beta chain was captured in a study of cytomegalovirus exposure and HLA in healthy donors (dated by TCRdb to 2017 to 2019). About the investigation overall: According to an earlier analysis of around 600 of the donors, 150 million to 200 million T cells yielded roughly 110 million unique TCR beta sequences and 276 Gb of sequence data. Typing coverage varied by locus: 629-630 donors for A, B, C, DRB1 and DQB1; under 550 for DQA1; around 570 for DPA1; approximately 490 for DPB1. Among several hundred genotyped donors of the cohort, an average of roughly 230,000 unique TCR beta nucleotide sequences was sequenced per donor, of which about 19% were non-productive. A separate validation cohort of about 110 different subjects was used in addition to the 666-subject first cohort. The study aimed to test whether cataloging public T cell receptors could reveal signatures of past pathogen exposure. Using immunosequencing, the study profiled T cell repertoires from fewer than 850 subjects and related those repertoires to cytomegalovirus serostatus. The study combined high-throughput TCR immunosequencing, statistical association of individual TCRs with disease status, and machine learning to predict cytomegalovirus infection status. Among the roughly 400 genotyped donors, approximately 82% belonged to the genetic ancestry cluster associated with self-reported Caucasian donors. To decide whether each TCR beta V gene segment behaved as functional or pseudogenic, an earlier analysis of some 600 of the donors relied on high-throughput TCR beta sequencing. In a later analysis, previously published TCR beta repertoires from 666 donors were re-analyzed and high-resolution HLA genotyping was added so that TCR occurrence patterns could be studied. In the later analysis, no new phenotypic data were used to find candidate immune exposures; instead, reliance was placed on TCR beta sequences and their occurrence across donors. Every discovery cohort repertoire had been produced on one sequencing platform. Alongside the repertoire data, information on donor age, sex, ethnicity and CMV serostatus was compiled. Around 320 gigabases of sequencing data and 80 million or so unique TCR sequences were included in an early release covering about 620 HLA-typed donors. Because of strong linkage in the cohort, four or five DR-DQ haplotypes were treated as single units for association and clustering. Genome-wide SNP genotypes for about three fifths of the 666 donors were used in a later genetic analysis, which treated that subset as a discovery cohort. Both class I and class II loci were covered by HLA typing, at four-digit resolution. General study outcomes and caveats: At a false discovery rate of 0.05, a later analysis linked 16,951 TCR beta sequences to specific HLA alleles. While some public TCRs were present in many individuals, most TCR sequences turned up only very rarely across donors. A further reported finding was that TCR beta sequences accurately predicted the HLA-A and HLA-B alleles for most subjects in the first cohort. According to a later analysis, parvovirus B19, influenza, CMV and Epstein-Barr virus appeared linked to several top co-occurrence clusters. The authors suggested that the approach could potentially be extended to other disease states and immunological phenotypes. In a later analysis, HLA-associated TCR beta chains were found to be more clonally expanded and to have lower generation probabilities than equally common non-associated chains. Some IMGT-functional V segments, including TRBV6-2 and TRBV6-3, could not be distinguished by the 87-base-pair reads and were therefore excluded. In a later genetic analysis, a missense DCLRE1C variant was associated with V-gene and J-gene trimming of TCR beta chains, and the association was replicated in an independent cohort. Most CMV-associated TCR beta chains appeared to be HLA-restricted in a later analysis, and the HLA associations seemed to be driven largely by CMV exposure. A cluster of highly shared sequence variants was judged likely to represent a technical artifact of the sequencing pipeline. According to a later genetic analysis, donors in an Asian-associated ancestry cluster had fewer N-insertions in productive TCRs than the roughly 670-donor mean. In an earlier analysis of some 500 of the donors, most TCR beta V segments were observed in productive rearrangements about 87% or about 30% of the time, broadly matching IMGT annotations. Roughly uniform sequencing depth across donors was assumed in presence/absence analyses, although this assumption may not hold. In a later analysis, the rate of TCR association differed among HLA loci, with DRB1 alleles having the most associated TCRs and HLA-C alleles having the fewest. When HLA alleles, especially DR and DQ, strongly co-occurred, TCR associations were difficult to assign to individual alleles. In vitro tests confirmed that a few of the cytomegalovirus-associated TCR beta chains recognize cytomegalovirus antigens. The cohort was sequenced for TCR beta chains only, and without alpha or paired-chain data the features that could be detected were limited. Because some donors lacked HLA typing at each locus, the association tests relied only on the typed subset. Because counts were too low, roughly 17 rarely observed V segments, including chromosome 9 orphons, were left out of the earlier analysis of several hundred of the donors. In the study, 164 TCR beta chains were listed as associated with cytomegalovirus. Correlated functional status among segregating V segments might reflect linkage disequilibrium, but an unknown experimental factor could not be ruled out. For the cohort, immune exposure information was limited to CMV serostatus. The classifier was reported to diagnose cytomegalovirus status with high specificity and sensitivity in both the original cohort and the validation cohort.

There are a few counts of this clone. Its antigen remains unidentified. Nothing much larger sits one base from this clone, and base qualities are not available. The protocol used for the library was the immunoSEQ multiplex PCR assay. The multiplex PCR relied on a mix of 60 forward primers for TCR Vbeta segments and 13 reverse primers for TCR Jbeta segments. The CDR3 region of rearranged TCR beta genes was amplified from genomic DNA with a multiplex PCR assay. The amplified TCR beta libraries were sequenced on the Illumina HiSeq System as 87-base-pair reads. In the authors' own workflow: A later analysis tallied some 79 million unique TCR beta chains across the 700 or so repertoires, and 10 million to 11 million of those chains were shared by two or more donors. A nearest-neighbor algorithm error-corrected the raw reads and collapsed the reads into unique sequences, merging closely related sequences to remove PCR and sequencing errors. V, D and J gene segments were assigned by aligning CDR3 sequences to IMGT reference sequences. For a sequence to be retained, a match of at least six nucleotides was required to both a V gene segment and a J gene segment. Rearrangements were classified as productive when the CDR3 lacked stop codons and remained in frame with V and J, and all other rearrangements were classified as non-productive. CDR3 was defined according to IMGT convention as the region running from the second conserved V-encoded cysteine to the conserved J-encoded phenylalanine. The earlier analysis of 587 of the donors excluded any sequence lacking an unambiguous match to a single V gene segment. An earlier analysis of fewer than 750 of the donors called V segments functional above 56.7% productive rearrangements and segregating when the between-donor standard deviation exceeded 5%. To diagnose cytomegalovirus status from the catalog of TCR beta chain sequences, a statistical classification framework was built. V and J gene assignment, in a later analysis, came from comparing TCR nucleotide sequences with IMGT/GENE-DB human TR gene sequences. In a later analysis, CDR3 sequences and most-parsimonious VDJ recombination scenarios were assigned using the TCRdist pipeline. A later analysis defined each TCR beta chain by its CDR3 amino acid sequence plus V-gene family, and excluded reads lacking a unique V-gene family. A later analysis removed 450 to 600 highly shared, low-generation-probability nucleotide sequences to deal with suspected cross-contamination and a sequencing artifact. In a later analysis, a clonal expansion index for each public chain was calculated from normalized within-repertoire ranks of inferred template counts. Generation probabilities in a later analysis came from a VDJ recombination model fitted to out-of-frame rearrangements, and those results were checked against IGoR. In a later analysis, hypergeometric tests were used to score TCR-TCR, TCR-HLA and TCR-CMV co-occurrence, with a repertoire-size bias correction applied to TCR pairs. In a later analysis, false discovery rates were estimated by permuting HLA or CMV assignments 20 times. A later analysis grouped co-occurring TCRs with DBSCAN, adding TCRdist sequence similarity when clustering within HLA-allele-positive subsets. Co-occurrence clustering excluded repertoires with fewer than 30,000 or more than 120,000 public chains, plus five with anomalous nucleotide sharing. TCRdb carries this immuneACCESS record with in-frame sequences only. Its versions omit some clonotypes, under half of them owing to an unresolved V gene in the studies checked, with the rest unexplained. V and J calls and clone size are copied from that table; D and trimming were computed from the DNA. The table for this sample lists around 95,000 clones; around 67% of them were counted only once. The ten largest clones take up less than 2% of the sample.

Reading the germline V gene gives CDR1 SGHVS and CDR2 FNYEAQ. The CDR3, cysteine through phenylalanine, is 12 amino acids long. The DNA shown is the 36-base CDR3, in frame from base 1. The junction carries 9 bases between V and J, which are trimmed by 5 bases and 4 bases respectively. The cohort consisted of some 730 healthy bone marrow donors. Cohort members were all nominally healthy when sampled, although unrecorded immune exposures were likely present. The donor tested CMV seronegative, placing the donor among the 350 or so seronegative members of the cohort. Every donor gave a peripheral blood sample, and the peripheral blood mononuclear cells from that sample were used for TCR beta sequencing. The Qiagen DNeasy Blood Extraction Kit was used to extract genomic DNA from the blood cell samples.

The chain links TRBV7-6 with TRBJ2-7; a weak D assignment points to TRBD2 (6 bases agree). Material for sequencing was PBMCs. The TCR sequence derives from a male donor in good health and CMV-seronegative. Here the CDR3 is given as CASSKEGYEQYF. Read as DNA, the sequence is TGTGCCAGCAGCAAGGAGGGGTACGAGCAGTACTTC.